The 23 T cell receptor beta chains below come from one sample, sequenced in a study of shared T cell receptors in the human thymus. TCRdb's copy holds only in-frame clones and misses some; the assay was immunoSEQ multiplex PCR. The sample has about 660,000 clones, about 90% seen once. These same data were also listed under a study on human thymus T cells.

The sample was thymocytes. These receptors were obtained from a boy younger than two with a congenital heart defect.

In its sample, this clone was seen a few times. V and J are TRBV4-1 and TRBJ2-1, with a weak D call TRBD2 (7 bases). In germline, CDR1 is MGHRA, CDR2 YSYEKL. The CDR3 has 17 residues. Trimming left V 1 base short and J 5 bases short, with 18 bases between. The CDR3 spells CASSQVAGRGGDNEQFF. The CDR3 DNA reads as TGCGCCAGCAGCCAAGTAGCAGGCAGGGGAGGGGACAATGAGCAGTTCTTC.

The chain uses TRBV28 and TRBJ1-5; 8 bases are a match to TRBD1. In germline, CDR1 is MDHEN, CDR2 SYDVKM. The trim removed 7 bases at V and 8 bases at J, leaving 16 bases unmatched. The CDR3 consists of 16 residues. CDR3 in DNA: TGTGCCAGCACCCAATTACCCAGGGGGCATAGGGAGCCCCAGCATTTT. This encodes CASTQLPRGHREPQHF.

CDR3 nucleotides: TGCAGCGTTGATTATATCGGGGAAAACGGGGACACTGAAGCTTTCTTT. It is translated as CSVDYIGENGDTEAFF. The V and J genes are TRBV29-1 and TRBJ1-1, with unresolved D. This CDR3 has 16 residues. Germline V lookup: CDR1 SQVTM, CDR2 ANQGSEA. Trimming cost V 3 bases and J 3 bases, with 20 bases left between them.

This chain uses TRBV28 with TRBJ2-2; 7 bases agree with TRBD2. After removal of 7 bases from V and 0 bases from J, the junction contained 11 bases not matched to a gene. CDR1 is MDHEN, CDR2 SYDVKM, per germline. CDR3 length equals 17 residues. CDR3 region: CASIEGLWTANTGELFF. CDR3 DNA sequence: TGTGCCAGCATCGAGGGACTATGGACCGCGAACACCGGGGAGCTGTTTTTT. The full variable domain, with the rest looked up from reference TRBV28 and TRBJ2-2, is DVKVTQSSRYLVKRTGEKVFLECVQDMDHENMFWYRQDPGLGLRLIYFSYDVKMKEKGDIPEGYSVSREKKERFSLILESASTNQTSMYLCASIEGLWTANTGELFFGEGSRLTVL.

For the CDR3, the DNA is TGTGCCAGCAGTGCCGCGGGAGCGGGGGGCTCCTACGAGCAGTACTTC. It is translated as CASSAAGAGGSYEQYF. The chain carries TRBV27 and TRBJ2-7; 9 nucleotides agree with TRBD2. J lost 0 bases, V lost 5 bases, and 8 bases had no gene match. CDR1 MNHEY and CDR2 SMNVEV come from the germline V gene (reference sequence). The CDR3 has 16 residues.

The V call is TRBV30, the J call TRBJ1-5; 7 bases match TRBD1. This CDR3 has 16 amino acids. The germline CDR1 and CDR2 sequences are GTSNPN and SVGIG (reference sequence). Trimming removed 1 base from V and 0 bases from J; junction bases left unmatched: 6. CDR3 nucleotide sequence: TGTGCCTGGAGTGGACAGGGCAACCATAGCAATCAGCCCCAGCATTTT. Its protein is CAWSGQGNHSNQPQHF.

Here the CDR3 reads CASSQVQDSGDTQYF. The DNA for the CDR3 is TGCGCCAGCAGCCAAGTCCAGGACTCCGGGGATACGCAGTATTTT. This chain links TRBV4-3 with TRBJ2-3, with D possibly being TRBD2 (5 bases). The germline gives CDR1 LGHNA, CDR2 YSLEER. Between the trimmed V and J ends, which lost 1 base and 6 bases, there was a span of 14 bases. This CDR3 region has 15 residues.

V gene TRBV29-1 combines with J gene TRBJ2-2; 9 bases are a match to TRBD1. The length of the CDR3 is 14 residues. V trimming: 6 bases; J trimming: 4 bases; junction bases outside the gene matches: 6. Germline values: CDR1 SQVTM, CDR2 ANQGSEA. The CDR3 protein is CSVGGQGGTGELFF. The CDR3 nucleotides read TGCAGCGTGGGGGGACAGGGAGGCACCGGGGAGCTGTTTTTT.

The chain has TRBV7-2 and TRBJ2-1, with 7 bases matching TRBD2. V dropped 1 base and J dropped 0; count of bases not matched to a gene: 9. This CDR3 has 18 amino acids. From germline, CDR1 is SGHTA and CDR2 FQGNSA. The CDR3, as DNA: TGTGCCAGCAGCTTAGTTCCTAGCGGTATGAGCTCCTACAATGAGCAGTTCTTC. Protein: CASSLVPSGMSSYNEQFF.

The chain couples TRBV6-5 to TRBJ2-3, with TRBD2 matching over 13 bases. Germline loops: CDR1 MNHEY, CDR2 SVGAGI. The V gene end was trimmed by 6 bases and the J gene end by 6 bases; junction bases not matched to a gene: 6. The CDR3 has 15 amino acids. CDR3 in amino acids: CASRRLAGGWDTQYF. The CDR3 coding sequence is TGTGCCAGCAGACGACTAGCGGGGGGTTGGGATACGCAGTATTTT.

The chain has TRBV28 and TRBJ1-6; possibly TRBD1 for D (5 bases). The V gene's germline CDR1 is MDHEN and CDR2 SYDVKM. This CDR3 is 15 amino acids long. Trimming stripped 3 bases from V and 5 bases from J, with 11 bases between. For the CDR3, the DNA is TGTGCCAGCAGTTTGGCTACAGGAGATAATTCACCCCTCCACTTT. Translating it yields CASSLATGDNSPLHF. The full variable domain, its missing parts supplied by reference TRBV28 and TRBJ1-6, is DVKVTQSSRYLVKRTGEKVFLECVQDMDHENMFWYRQDPGLGLRLIYFSYDVKMKEKGDIPEGYSVSREKKERFSLILESASTNQTSMYLCASSLATGDNSPLHFGNGTRLTVT.

This clone is a singleton in its sample. The chain has TRBV4-3 and TRBJ2-2, with 7 bases fitting TRBD1. V trimming: 0 bases; J trimming: 7 bases; junction bases outside the gene matches: 11. The length of the CDR3 is 17 residues. Germline CDR1 is LGHNA and CDR2 is YSLEER. The CDR3, as DNA: TGCGCCAGCAGCCAAGAGTACCCGACAGGGTCTGACGGGGAGCTGTTTTTT. Translating gives CASSQEYPTGSDGELFF.

The rearrangement uses TRBV27 and TRBJ2-1, with a tentative D call TRBD2 (5 bases). This CDR3 comprises 16 residues. Trimming cost V 7 bases and J 6 bases, with 22 bases left between them. Per germline, CDR1 MNHEY and CDR2 SMNVEV (reference sequence). The CDR3 nucleotides are TGTGCCAGCATCTCCCGCAAGCGGTTCACAATCAATGAGCAGTTCTTC. Translation: CASISRKRFTINEQFF.

The J gene is TRBJ2-7, the V gene TRBV14, with 7 bases matching TRBD2. Per the germline V gene, CDR1 is SGHDN and CDR2 is FVKESK. The CDR3 extends over 16 amino acids. V lost 2 bases to trimming and J lost 6 bases; unmatched junction nucleotides: 13. In DNA form, the CDR3 reads TGTGCCAGCAGCCAATCAAGGGCTAGCGGTACCTTCGAGCAGTACTTC. Protein product: CASSQSRASGTFEQYF.

The chain recombines TRBV27 with TRBJ2-3, with 13 bases that match TRBD2. The length of the CDR3 is 17 residues. With V trimmed by 5 bases and J by 5 bases, 10 bases remained unmatched. The V gene's germline CDR1 is MNHEY and CDR2 SMNVEV (reference sequence). The CDR3: CASSGLAGEARGDTQYF. CDR3 nucleotides: TGTGCCAGCAGTGGACTAGCGGGAGAGGCCCGGGGAGATACGCAGTATTTT.

This chain uses TRBV19 with TRBJ2-7; 10 bases align to TRBD2. The V gene's germline CDR1 is LNHDA and CDR2 SQIVND (reference sequence). This CDR3 is built from 15 residues. V gave up 6 bases and J gave up 6 bases; unmatched junction bases: 11. The CDR3 is CASSLSSGRDFEQYF. CDR3 in DNA: TGTGCCAGTAGCCTCTCGAGCGGGAGGGATTTCGAGCAGTACTTC. Supplemented by reference TRBV19 and TRBJ2-7, the full variable domain reads DGGITQSPKYLFRKEGQNVTLSCEQNLNHDAMYWYRQDPGQGLRLIYYSQIVNDFQKGDIAEGYSVSREKKESFPLTVTSAQKNPTAFYLCASSLSSGRDFEQYFGPGTRLTVT.

This sequence joins TRBV11-2 and TRBJ1-1; the match to TRBD1 covers 8 bases. CDR1 SGHAT and CDR2 FQNNGV come from the germline V gene. V trimming: 4 bases; J trimming: 3 bases; junction bases outside the gene matches: 16. This CDR3 has 18 amino acids. The CDR3 DNA reads TGTGCCAGCAGCTGCGCCCGACAGGGGCCGCGGGAAGACACTGAAGCTTTCTTT. Translation: CASSCARQGPREDTEAFF.

J is TRBJ2-7 and V is TRBV27, with a weak D call TRBD1 (6 bases). V lost 6 bases, J lost 3 bases, and 15 bases lay in between. Looked up from germline, CDR1 is MNHEY and CDR2 is SMNVEV (reference sequence). The CDR3 runs to 14 residues. CDR3 sequence: CASRQGTSLYEQYF. In nucleotides, the CDR3 is TGTGCCAGCAGGCAGGGGACCTCCCTCTACGAGCAGTACTTC.

Only one count was recorded for this clone. This rearrangement joins TRBV29-1 to TRBJ2-1, with D hard to call. This CDR3 contains 15 residues. CDR1 SQVTM and CDR2 ANQGSEA come from the germline V gene. The V gene lost 4 bases and the J gene lost 3 bases, with 16 bases spanning the gap. The CDR3 loop reads CSVVAPGSSYNEQFF. Written as DNA, the CDR3 is TGCAGCGTTGTAGCCCCTGGTTCGAGCTACAATGAGCAGTTCTTC.

V is TRBV6-6 and J is TRBJ1-2; 7 bases are a match to TRBD1. V lost 0 bases and J lost 6; bases outside the gene matches: 4. The CDR3 sequence is 14 residues long. From germline, CDR1 is MNHNY and CDR2 SVGAGI (reference sequence). The DNA for the CDR3 is TGTGCCAGCAGTTACTCCGGACAGGCCAATGGCTACACCTTC. Its protein product is CASSYSGQANGYTF.

This clone appeared a single time. This chain joins TRBV15 and TRBJ2-5; D call uncertain. The length of the CDR3 is 15 residues. Trimming left V 3 bases short and J 2 bases short, with 13 bases between. Germline-derived CDR1 and CDR2 are LNHNV and YYDKDF (reference sequence). The CDR3 DNA sequence: TGTGCCACCAGCAGGCTATATCGTCGGCAAGAGACCCAGTACTTC. As protein: CATSRLYRRQETQYF.

The gene calls are TRBV5-1 and TRBJ2-3; 9 bases are shared with TRBD2. The junction had 15 bases not matched to a gene; V was cut back by 4 bases and J by 3 bases. Germline-derived CDR1 and CDR2 are SGHRS and YFSETQ. There are 18 residues in the CDR3. The CDR3 nucleotides read TGCGCCAGCAGCCTCCGGGAGCGGGAGGCCCCTAGGACAGATACGCAGTATTTT. It specifies CASSLREREAPRTDTQYF.

CDR3 nucleotides: TGTGCCAGCAGTTTCATCCTGCGGGAAGGTAATTCACCCCTCCACTTT. It encodes CASSFILREGNSPLHF. The chain is built from TRBV28 and TRBJ1-6; D gene uncertain. Looked up from germline, CDR1 is MDHEN and CDR2 is SYDVKM. V was shortened by 3 bases and J by 6 bases, with 15 bases between the two germline ends. This CDR3 region has 16 residues.